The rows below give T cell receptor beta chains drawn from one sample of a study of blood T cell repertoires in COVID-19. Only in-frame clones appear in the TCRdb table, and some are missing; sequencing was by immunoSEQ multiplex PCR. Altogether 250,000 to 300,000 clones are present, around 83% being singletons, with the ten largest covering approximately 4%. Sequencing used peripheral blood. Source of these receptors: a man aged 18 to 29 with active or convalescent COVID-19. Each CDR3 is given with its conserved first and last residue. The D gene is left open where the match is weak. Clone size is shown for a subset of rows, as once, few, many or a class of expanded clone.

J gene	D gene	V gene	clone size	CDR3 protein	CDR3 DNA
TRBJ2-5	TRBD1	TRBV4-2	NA	CASSQGFQDRRVSLETQYF	TGTGCCAGCAGCCAAGGATTCCAGGACAGGAGAGTCAGCTTAGAGACCCAGTACTTC
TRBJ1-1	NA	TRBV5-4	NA	CASTLITGSEAFF	TGTGCCAGCACCCTCATAACTGGTAGTGAAGCTTTCTTT
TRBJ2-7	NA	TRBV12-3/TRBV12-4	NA	CASSFTAEYEQYF	TGTGCCAGCAGTTTTACAGCAGAATACGAGCAGTACTTC
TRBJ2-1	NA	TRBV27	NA	CASSFLRPAEGNEQFF	TGTGCCAGCAGTTTTTTGCGGCCGGCGGAGGGGAATGAGCAGTTCTTC
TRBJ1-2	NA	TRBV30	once	CAVGQLRSYTF	TGTGCCGTTGGACAGCTTAGAAGCTACACCTTC
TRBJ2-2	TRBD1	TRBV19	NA	CASRTGATGELFF	TGTGCCAGTAGAACAGGGGCCACCGGGGAGCTGTTTTTT
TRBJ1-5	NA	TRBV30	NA	CAWSGTGLNQPQHF	TGTGCCTGGAGCGGTACAGGGCTCAATCAGCCCCAGCATTTT
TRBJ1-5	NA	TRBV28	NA	CASSPQGTHQPQHF	TGTGCCAGCAGTCCACAGGGAACTCATCAGCCCCAGCATTTT
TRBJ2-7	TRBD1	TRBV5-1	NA	CASSSLTGGGEQYF	TGCGCCAGCAGCAGTTTGACAGGGGGAGGTGAGCAGTACTTC
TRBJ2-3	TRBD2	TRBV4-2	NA	CASSQGLAGGTDTQYF	TGTGCCAGCAGCCAAGGACTAGCGGGGGGCACAGATACGCAGTATTTT
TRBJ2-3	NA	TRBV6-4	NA	CASSEARGGDTQYF	TGTGCCAGCAGTGAGGCTAGGGGTGGGGATACGCAGTATTTT
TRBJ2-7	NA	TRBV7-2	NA	CASSSPTGTYF	TGTGCCAGCAGCTCTCCGACGGGAACTTACTTC
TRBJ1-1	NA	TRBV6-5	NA	CASSLVGRNTEAFF	TGTGCCAGCAGCTTGGTGGGGAGAAACACTGAAGCTTTCTTT
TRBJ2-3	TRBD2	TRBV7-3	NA	CASSPWTSGRSDTQYF	TGTGCCAGCAGCCCCTGGACTAGCGGGAGGTCGGATACGCAGTATTTT
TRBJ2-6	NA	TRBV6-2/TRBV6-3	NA	CASSPTTGSGANVLTF	TGTGCCAGCAGCCCTACTACAGGGTCTGGGGCCAACGTCCTGACTTTC
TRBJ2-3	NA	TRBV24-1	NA	CATSDWTAGSTDTQYF	TGTGCCACCAGTGATTGGACAGCGGGGAGTACAGATACGCAGTATTTT
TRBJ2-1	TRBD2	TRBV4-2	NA	CASSQEGTSGGNEQFF	TGTGCCAGCAGCCAAGAGGGGACTAGCGGGGGCAATGAGCAGTTCTTC
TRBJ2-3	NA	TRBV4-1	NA	CASSQQQDPTDTQYF	TGCGCCAGCAGCCAACAACAGGATCCAACAGATACGCAGTATTTT
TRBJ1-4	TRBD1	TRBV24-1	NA	CATSDLTGELFF	TGTGCCACCAGTGATTTAACAGGGGAACTGTTTTTT
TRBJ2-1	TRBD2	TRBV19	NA	CASTLGLAGVDEQFF	TGTGCCAGTACCCTTGGGCTAGCGGGAGTTGATGAGCAGTTCTTC
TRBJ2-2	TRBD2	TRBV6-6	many	CASRGLADTGELFF	TGTGCCAGCAGAGGACTAGCGGACACCGGGGAGCTGTTTTTT
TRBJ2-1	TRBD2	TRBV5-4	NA	CASSLGLARGGKQFF	TGTGCCAGCAGCTTGGGGCTAGCGAGGGGAGGGAAGCAGTTCTTC
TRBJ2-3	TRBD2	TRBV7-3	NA	CASSLRVGGPTDTQYF	TGTGCCAGCAGCTTAAGAGTGGGAGGGCCCACAGATACGCAGTATTTT
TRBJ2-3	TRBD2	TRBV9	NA	CASSPNSGGRLDTQYF	TGTGCCAGCAGCCCCAATAGCGGGGGCCGCTTGGATACGCAGTATTTT
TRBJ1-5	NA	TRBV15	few	CATSSRRIGNQPQHF	TGTGCCACCAGCTCAAGGAGGATTGGCAATCAGCCCCAGCATTTT
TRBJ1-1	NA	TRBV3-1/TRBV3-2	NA	CASSQDPPFDSPNTEAFF	TGTGCCAGCAGCCAAGATCCCCCATTCGACAGCCCCAACACTGAAGCTTTCTTT
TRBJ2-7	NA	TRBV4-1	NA	CASSQEPPSGTYEQYF	TGCGCCAGCAGCCAAGAACCCCCGTCAGGTACCTACGAGCAGTACTTC
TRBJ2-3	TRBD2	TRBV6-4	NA	CASSLSGETDTQYF	TGTGCCAGCAGTCTTAGCGGGGAAACAGATACGCAGTATTTT
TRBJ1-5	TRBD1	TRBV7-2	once	CASSIGGAGNQPQHF	TGTGCCAGCAGCATAGGGGGCGCGGGCAATCAGCCCCAGCATTTT
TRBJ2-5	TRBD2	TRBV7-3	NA	CASSLLAGETQYF	TGTGCCAGCAGCCTACTAGCGGGAGAGACCCAGTACTTC
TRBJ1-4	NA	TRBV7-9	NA	CASSRIGGGKLFF	TGTGCCAGCAGCCGCATTGGGGGCGGGAAACTGTTTTTT
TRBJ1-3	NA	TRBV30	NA	CAWSFVSSGNTIYF	TGTGCCTGGAGTTTCGTGAGCTCTGGAAACACCATATATTTT
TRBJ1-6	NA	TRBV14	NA	CASRRNRDSYNSPLHF	TGTGCCAGTCGACGCAACAGGGACTCCTATAATTCACCCCTCCACTTT
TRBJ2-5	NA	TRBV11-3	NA	CASSLGPLVETQYF	TGTGCCAGCAGCTTAGGTCCCCTAGTGGAGACCCAGTACTTC
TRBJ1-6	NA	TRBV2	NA	CASSASDSYNSPLHF	TGTGCCAGCAGCGCGAGTGACTCCTATAATTCACCCCTCCACTTT
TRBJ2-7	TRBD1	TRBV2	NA	CASSVDRDQFSYEQYF	TGTGCCAGCAGTGTGGACAGGGACCAATTCTCCTACGAGCAGTACTTC
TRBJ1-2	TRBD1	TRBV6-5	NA	CASSYDRDGYTF	TGTGCCAGCAGTTACGACAGGGATGGCTACACCTTC